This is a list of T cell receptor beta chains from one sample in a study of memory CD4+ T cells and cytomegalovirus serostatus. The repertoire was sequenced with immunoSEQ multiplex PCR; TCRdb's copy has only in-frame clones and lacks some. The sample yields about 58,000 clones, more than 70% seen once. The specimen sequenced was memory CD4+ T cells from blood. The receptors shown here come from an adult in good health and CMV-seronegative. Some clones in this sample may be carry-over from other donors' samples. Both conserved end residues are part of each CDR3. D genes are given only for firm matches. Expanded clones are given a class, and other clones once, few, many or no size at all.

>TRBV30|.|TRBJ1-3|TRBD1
TGTGCCTCGGGACAGGGGGCCGGAAACACCATATATTTT
CASGQGAGNTIYF
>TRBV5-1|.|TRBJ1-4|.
TGCGCCAGCAGCTTGAGCGTTAATGAAAAACTGTTTTTT
CASSLSVNEKLFF
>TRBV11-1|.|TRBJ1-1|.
TGTGCCAGCCGGAACAGGGAAAGCTCTGAAGCTTTCTTT
CASRNRESSEAFF
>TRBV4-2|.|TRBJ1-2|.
TGTGCCAGCAGCCAAGATCAGGGTATAGGTGCTAACTATGGCTACACCTTC
CASSQDQGIGANYGYTF
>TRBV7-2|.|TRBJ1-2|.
TGTGCCAGCAGCTTCCAAGCCGATGGTATAGATGGCTACACCTTC
CASSFQADGIDGYTF
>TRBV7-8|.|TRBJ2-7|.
TGTGCCAGCAGCTTAGCCGACGGCTACGAGCAGTGCTTC
CASSLADGYEQCF
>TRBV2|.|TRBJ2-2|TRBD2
TGTGCCAGCAGTTCTCTAGCGGGAGGGCCGAGCACCGGGGAGCTGTTTTTT
CASSSLAGGPSTGELFF
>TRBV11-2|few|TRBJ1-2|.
TGTGCCAGCAGCTTGCAGGGTAGATTGGTTGATGGCTACACCTTC
CASSLQGRLVDGYTF
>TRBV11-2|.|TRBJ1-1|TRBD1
TGTGCCAGCAGCTTAGGGGGGGACAGGGCTCGTACTGAAGCTTTCTTT
CASSLGGDRARTEAFF
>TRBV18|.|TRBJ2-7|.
TGTGCCAGCTCACCATACACAGGCCTCGAGCAGTACTTC
CASSPYTGLEQYF
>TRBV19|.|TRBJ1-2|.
TGTGCCACCAAGAGGTCTCAGGACTATGGCTACACCTTC
CATKRSQDYGYTF
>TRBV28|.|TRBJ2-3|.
TGTGCCAGCAAGGAGGCTAGCACTAGCACAGATACGCAGTATTTT
CASKEASTSTDTQYF
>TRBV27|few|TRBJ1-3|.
TGTGCCAGCAGTTTATCCCCCCCACAGGGATTGGGGGGCGGAAACACCATATATTTT
CASSLSPPQGLGGGNTIYF
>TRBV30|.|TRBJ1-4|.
TGTGCCTGGAGCGACTCGGGAGGAAAGAAAAAACTGTTTTTT
CAWSDSGGKKKLFF
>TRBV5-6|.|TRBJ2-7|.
TGTGCCAGCAGCTTTGACCTTTCCTACGAGCAGTACTTC
CASSFDLSYEQYF
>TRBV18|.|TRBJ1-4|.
TGTGCCAGCTCACTTACAGGCTTTAATGAAAAACTGTTTTTT
CASSLTGFNEKLFF